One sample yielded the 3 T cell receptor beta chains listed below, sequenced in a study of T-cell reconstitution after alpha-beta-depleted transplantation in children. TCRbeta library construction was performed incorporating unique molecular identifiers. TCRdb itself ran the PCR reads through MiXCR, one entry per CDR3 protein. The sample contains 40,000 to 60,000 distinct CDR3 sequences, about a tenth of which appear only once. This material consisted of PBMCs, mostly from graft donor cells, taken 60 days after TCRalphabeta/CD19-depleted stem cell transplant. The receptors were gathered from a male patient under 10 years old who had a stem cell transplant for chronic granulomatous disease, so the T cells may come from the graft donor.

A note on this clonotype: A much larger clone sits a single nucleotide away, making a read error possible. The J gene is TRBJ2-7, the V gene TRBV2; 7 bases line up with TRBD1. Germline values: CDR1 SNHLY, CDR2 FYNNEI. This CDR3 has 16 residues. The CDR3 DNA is TGTGCCAGCAGCAGCGTCGGGACAGTGGTCTCCCACGAGCAGTACTTC. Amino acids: CASSSVGTVVSHEQYF.

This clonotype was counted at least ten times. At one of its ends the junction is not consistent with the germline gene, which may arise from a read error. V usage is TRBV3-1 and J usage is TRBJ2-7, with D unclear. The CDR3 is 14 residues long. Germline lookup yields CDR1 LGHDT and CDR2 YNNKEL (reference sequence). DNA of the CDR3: TGTGCCAGCAGTCAAGCGATCTTCCAAGGCGAGCAGTACTTC. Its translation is CASSQAIFQGEQYF.

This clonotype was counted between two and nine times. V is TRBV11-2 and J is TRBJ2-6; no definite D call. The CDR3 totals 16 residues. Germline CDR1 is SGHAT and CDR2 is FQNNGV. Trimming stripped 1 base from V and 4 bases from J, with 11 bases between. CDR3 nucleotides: TGTGCCAGCAGCTTAGGACGGTCCCCGGGGGCCAACGTCCTGACTTTC. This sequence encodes CASSLGRSPGANVLTF.